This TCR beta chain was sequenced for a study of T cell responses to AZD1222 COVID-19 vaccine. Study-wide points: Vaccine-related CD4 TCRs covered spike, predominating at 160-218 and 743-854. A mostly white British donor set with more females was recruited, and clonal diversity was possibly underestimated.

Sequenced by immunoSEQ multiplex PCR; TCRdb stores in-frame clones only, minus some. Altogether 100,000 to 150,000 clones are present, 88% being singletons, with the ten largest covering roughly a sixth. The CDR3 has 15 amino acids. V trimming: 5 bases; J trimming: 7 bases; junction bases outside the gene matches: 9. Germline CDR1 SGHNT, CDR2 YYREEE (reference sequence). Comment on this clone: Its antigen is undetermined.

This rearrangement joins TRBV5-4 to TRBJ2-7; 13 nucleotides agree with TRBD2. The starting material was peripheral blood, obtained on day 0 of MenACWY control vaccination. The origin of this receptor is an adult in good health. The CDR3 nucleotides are TGTGCCAGCAGTTCCGGACTAGCGGGAGTTGGGGAGCAGTACTTC. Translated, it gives CASSSGLAGVGEQYF.